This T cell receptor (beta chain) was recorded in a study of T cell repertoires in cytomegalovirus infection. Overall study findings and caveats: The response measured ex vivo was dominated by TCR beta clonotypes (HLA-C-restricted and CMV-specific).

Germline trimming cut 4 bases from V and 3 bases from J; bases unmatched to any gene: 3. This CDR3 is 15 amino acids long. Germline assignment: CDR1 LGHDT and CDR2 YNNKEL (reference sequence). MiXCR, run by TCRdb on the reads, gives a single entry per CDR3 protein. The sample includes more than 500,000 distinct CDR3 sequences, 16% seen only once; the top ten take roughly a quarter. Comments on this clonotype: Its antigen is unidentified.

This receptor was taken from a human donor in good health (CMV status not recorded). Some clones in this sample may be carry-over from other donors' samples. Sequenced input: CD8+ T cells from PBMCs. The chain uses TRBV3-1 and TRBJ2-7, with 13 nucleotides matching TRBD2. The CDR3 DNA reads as TGTGCCAGCAGCCTTGGGACTAGCGGGAACTACGAGCAGTACTTC. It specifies CASSLGTSGNYEQYF.